This passage covers 20 T cell receptor beta chains from one sample sequenced in a study of follicular helper T cells after annual influenza vaccination. Here immunoSEQ multiplex PCR was the method, and the copy in TCRdb shows in-frame clones only, minus some. The table shows approximately 30,000 clones, with about four fifths occurring only once. Time point denoted: 2014-2015 season, pre-vaccination. Here the sequenced sample was CXCR5+ CD38- circulating T follicular helper cells from blood, taken on the day of influenza vaccination. Subset noted: circulating Tfh, non-naive CD4+CXCR5+PD-1+ (ICOS+CD38+ or ICOS-CD38-). The receptors were gathered from an adult who received the influenza vaccine.

CDR3 region: CASRRAQDYSYEQYF. The CDR3 DNA reads as TGCGCCAGCAGGCGAGCACAGGACTACTCCTACGAGCAGTACTTC. The V and J genes are TRBV5-1 and TRBJ2-5; tentatively, D is TRBD2 (6 bases). The tail of the sequence fits TRBJ2-7 better, so the J call may be wrong. The CDR3 runs 15 residues. Germline V gene data show CDR1 as SGHRS and CDR2 as YFSETQ.

This chain uses TRBV28 with TRBJ1-1; 8 bases line up with TRBD1. The germline V gene has CDR1 MDHEN and CDR2 SYDVKM. The V segment lost 7 bases and the J segment 7 bases; nucleotides outside the gene matches: 8. This CDR3 spans 13 amino acids. The CDR3 reads CASTRTGIGEAFF. In nucleotides, the CDR3 is TGTGCCAGCACCCGGACAGGGATTGGTGAAGCTTTCTTT.

Remarks on this clone: The identical CDR3 is also encoded by other nucleotide sequences in the sample. This chain uses TRBV19 with TRBJ1-1; 7 positions match TRBD1. Germline CDR1 reads LNHDA; CDR2 reads SQIVND (reference sequence). J gave up 2 bases and V 3 bases, and 6 bases lay outside the gene matches. There are 15 residues in the CDR3. CDR3 DNA: TGTGCCAGTAGTATTGGAGGACAGGTTAACACTGAAGCTTTCTTT. Its translation is CASSIGGQVNTEAFF.

This clone was detected only a few times. The J gene is TRBJ1-6, the V gene TRBV10-3; D is possibly TRBD1 (5 bases). Germline CDR1 reads ENHRY; CDR2 reads SYGVKD. Trimming pared 3 bases from V and 7 bases from J, leaving 16 bases between. The CDR3 is 16 residues long. In DNA, the CDR3 is TGTGCCATCAGTGAACAGGCCAGGGAACGGAATTCACCCCTCCACTTT. Amino acids: CAISEQARERNSPLHF.

The V call is TRBV28, the J call TRBJ1-2; TRBD1 agrees at 7 bases. J was trimmed by 4 bases and V by 7 bases; bases with no gene match: 9. Germline CDR1 is MDHEN and CDR2 is SYDVKM. The CDR3 loop spans 14 amino acids. CDR3 region: CASTLDRAFYGYTF. The DNA for the CDR3 is TGTGCCAGCACCCTCGACAGGGCCTTCTATGGCTACACCTTC.

This rearrangement joins TRBV7-2 to TRBJ1-5; D is uncertain. The germline gives CDR1 SGHTA, CDR2 FQGNSA. There are 15 residues in the CDR3. V lost 1 base, J lost 7 bases, and 14 bases lay in between. The CDR3 DNA sequence: TGTGCCAGCAGCTTAGTGTCGGGAGTGGGGCAGCCCCAGCATTTT. Its translation: CASSLVSGVGQPQHF.

This chain connects TRBV10-3 to TRBJ2-3, with 11 nucleotides matching TRBD2. V gave up 8 bases and J gave up 6 bases; unmatched junction bases: 7. Per germline, CDR1 ENHRY and CDR2 SYGVKD. This CDR3 spans 14 amino acids. As DNA, the CDR3 is TGTGCCATCCGAACTAGCGGGAGTACCGATACGCAGTATTTT. As protein: CAIRTSGSTDTQYF.

The rearrangement links TRBV7-9 to TRBJ2-7; no firm D call. V shed 5 bases and J shed 2 bases, with 10 bases lying between them. The CDR3 has 13 residues. CDR1 is SEHNR and CDR2 is FQNEAQ in the germline V gene (reference sequence). The CDR3 loop is CASSLSSTYEQYF. In DNA, the CDR3 is TGTGCCAGCAGCCTATCTTCGACCTACGAGCAGTACTTC.

V is TRBV6-1 and J is TRBJ1-3; D is ambiguous. CDR3 length: 13 amino acids. Germline lookup yields CDR1 MNHNS and CDR2 SASEGT. Deletions cut 4 bases from V and 0 bases from J, with 4 bases between. CDR3 amino acids: CASSVDSGNTIYF. CDR3 bases: TGTGCCAGCAGTGTAGACTCTGGAAACACCATATATTTT.

As for this clone: This specimen includes other DNA sequences encoding the same CDR3. The rearrangement links TRBV6-1 to TRBJ2-7; 9 bases line up with TRBD1. CDR1 MNHNS and CDR2 SASEGT come from the germline V gene. V lost 8 bases and J lost 5; bases outside the gene matches: 4. The CDR3 is 12 residues long. This CDR3 reads CASGGQGDEQYF. The CDR3 DNA is TGTGCCAGCGGGGGACAGGGCGACGAGCAGTACTTC.

V and J are TRBV6-4 and TRBJ2-3; D gene uncertain. The CDR3 has 13 residues. V lost 2 bases, J lost 5 bases, and 8 bases lay in between. Per the germline V gene, CDR1 is MRHNA and CDR2 is SNTAGT. The CDR3 spells CASSDNPGDTQYF. CDR3 sequence (DNA): TGTGCCAGCAGTGACAACCCCGGAGATACGCAGTATTTT.

V and J are TRBV5-5 and TRBJ2-5; D gene unclear. The CDR3 covers 12 residues. The V end lost 4 bases, the J end lost 0 bases, and 4 bases lay between the germline ends. Per the germline V gene, CDR1 is SGHKS and CDR2 is YYEKEE (reference sequence). CDR3 in amino acids: CASSPYQETQYF. DNA of the CDR3: TGTGCCAGCAGCCCGTACCAAGAGACCCAGTACTTC.

This chain connects TRBV12-5 to TRBJ2-1; a weak D match, TRBD2 (6 bases). Deletions cut 7 bases from V and 9 bases from J, with 16 bases between. Germline CDR1 LGHNT, CDR2 FRNRAP. This CDR3 region has 13 residues. CDR3 sequence (DNA): TGTGCTAGTGCTCGGGACTTATCCCCTGAGCAGTTCTTC. It specifies CASARDLSPEQFF.

The chain is built from TRBV5-1 and TRBJ2-1; the D gene is possibly TRBD2 (6 bases). V shed 4 bases and J shed 8 bases, with 19 bases lying between them. The CDR3 contains 15 residues. Per germline, CDR1 SGHRS and CDR2 YFSETQ. The CDR3 coding sequence is TGCGCCAGCAGCCCAACCCTCGGGGAGGTCGATGAGCAGTTCTTC. Protein sequence: CASSPTLGEVDEQFF.

V gene TRBV6-4 combines with J gene TRBJ2-3; D gene uncertain. CDR1 MRHNA and CDR2 SNTAGT come from the germline V gene. The germline V and J ends were trimmed by 3 bases and 4 bases, with 8 bases remaining between them. This CDR3 comprises 13 residues. CDR3 nucleotide sequence: TGTGCCAGCAGTGAAACTCATTCAGATACGCAGTATTTT. This gives the protein CASSETHSDTQYF.

With regard to this clone: Other DNA sequences from this sample encode an identical CDR3 as well. The rearrangement links TRBV18 to TRBJ1-3; no reliable D call. The CDR3 covers 16 residues. CDR1 and CDR2 from the germline V gene are KGHSH and LQKENI. The V end lost 1 base, the J end lost 0 bases, and 10 bases lay between the germline ends. The CDR3 sequence: CASSPQAGSSGNTIYF. CDR3 bases: TGTGCCAGCTCACCACAAGCGGGGAGCTCTGGAAACACCATATATTTT. Full variable domain (outside the CDR3, taken from reference TRBV18 and TRBJ1-3): NAGVMQNPRHLVRRRGQEARLRCSPMKGHSHVYWYRQLPEEGLKFMVYLQKENIIDESGMPKERFSAEFPKEGPSILRIQQVVRGDSAAYFCASSPQAGSSGNTIYFGEGSWLTVV.

V gene TRBV7-3 combines with J gene TRBJ2-1; D is possibly TRBD2 (7 bases). The CDR3 spans 14 residues. V was trimmed by 2 bases and J by 7 bases, leaving 12 bases between them. Germline V CDR1 and CDR2: SGHTA, FQGTGA. The CDR3 here is CASSLGGASNEQFF. The CDR3 bases are TGTGCCAGCAGCTTAGGGGGGGCAAGTAATGAGCAGTTCTTC.

The CDR3 region is CASSSTGQVPNEQFF. CDR3 bases: TGTGCCAGCAGTTCCACGGGACAGGTTCCCAATGAGCAGTTCTTC. The chain joins TRBV27 to TRBJ2-1; 8 bases are shared with TRBD1. V shed 4 bases, J shed 6 bases, and the junction held 8 bases outside the gene matches. The CDR3 length is 15 residues. CDR1 is MNHEY, CDR2 SMNVEV, per germline (reference sequence).

This chain uses TRBV10-2 with TRBJ2-1; D is undetermined. The CDR3 sequence is 14 residues long. V lost 6 bases to trimming and J lost 5 bases, with 14 bases between them. Germline assignment: CDR1 WSHSY and CDR2 SAAADI. CDR3 in DNA: TGCGCCAGCAGCGAACGGCTAGATAACAATGAGCAGTTCTTC. It specifies CASSERLDNNEQFF.

V is TRBV7-3 and J is TRBJ2-2, with 12 bases aligning to TRBD2. Germline V gene data show CDR1 as SGHTA and CDR2 as FQGTGA. The CDR3 is made up of 21 amino acids. V lost 5 bases and J lost 3; bases outside the gene matches: 19. DNA for the CDR3: TGTGCCAGCAGCCGTCATCTTACCCCTAGCGGGGGGGCCTTTGACACCGGGGAGCTGTTTTTT. Its protein product is CASSRHLTPSGGAFDTGELFF.